This entry is about one TCR beta chain. Antigen: not known. This sample is part of a study of shared clonotypes between healthy human individuals. Study-wide points: Clonotype sharing among donors, it was expected, would be affected by sequencing depth.

Germline CDR1 and CDR2: SNHLY and FYNNEI. This CDR3 contains 13 residues. Trimming shortened V by 6 bases and J by 3 bases, and 9 bases separated the two germline ends. Investigators spread the genomic DNA of each subset evenly over several immunoSEQ plates. TCRdb's table, derived via immunoSEQ multiplex PCR, lists solely in-frame clones and lacks some. The data show millions of clones, 85% to 95% seen once. This clonotype was obtained from a young man in good health. Input material: naive CD4+ T cells sorted from blood. The subset was: CD45RA+ positively selected. The chain carries TRBV2 and TRBJ1-3, with D possibly TRBD1 on 5 matching bases. CDR3 region: CASSDGGGNTIYF. CDR3 nucleotide sequence: TGTGCCAGCAGCGATGGGGGTGGAAACACCATATATTTT.